The present T cell receptor (beta chain) was sequenced within a study of PD-1 blockade in classical Hodgkin lymphoma. Study-wide findings and caveats: Newly diagnosed patients reportedly had lower baseline TCR diversity than healthy donors. The study found that TCR diversity rose significantly by C4D1 in CD4+ but not CD8+ cells. Complete responders had baseline diversity similar to newly diagnosed patients.

Repertoires were generated with immunoSEQ multiplex PCR, while TCRdb's copy carries only in-frame clones and drops some. The sample yields more than 60,000 clones, under 95% seen once. V was shortened by 0 bases and J by 7 bases, with 14 bases between the two germline ends. Germline CDR1 is SGHNT and CDR2 is YYREEE (reference sequence). This CDR3 region has 15 residues. Every one of the patients relapsed after autologous stem cell transplantation (brentuximab vedotin exposure was variable). Classifying best responses yielded complete response, partial response or progressive disease. Comment on this clone: The antigen remains undetermined.

The TCR was taken from a human donor with classical Hodgkin lymphoma. The chain uses TRBV5-4 and TRBJ2-1; D may be TRBD1 or TRBD2 (6 bases each). This material consisted of peripheral blood mononuclear cells (PBMCs), taken at baseline. CDR3: CASSLGAGGGNEQFF. The CDR3 coding sequence is TGTGCCAGCAGCTTGGGGGCCGGAGGGGGGAATGAGCAGTTCTTC. Full variable domain (rest looked up from reference TRBV5-4 and TRBJ2-1): ETGVTQSPTHLIKTRGQQVTLRCSSQSGHNTVSWYQQALGQGPQFIFQYYREEENGRGNFPPRFSGLQFPNYSSELNVNALELDDSALYLCASSLGAGGGNEQFFGPGTRLTVL.